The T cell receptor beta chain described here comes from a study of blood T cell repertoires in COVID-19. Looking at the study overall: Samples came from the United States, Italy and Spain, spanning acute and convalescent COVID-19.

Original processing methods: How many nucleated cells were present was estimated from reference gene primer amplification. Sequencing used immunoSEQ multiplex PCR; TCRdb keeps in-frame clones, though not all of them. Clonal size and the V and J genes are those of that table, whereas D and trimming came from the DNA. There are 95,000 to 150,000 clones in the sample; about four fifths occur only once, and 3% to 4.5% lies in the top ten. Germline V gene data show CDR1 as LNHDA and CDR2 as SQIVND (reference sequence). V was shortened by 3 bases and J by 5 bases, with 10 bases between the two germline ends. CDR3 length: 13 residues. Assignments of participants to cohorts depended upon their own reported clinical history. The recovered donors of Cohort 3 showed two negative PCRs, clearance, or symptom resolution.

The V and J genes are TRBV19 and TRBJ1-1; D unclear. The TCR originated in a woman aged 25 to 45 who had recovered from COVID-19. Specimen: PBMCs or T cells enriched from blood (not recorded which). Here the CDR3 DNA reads TGTGCCAGTAGTATGAAGGTCGGGACTGAAGCTTTCTTT. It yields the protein CASSMKVGTEAFF.